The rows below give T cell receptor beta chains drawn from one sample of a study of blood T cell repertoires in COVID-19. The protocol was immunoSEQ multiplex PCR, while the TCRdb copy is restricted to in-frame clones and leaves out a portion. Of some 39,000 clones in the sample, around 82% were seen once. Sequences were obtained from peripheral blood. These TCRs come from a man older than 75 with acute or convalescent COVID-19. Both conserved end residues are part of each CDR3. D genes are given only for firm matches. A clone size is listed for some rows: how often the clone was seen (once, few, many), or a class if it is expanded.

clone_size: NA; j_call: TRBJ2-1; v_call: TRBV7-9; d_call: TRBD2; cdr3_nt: TGTGCCAGCAGCTTGGGCCGCCAGCGGGGTTTCGGTGAGCAGTTCTTC; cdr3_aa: CASSLGRQRGFGEQFF
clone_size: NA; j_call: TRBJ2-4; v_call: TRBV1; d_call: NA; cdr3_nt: TGCACCAGCACCGACTTCACTAACGCCAAAAACATTCAGTACTTC; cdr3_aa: CTSTDFTNAKNIQYF
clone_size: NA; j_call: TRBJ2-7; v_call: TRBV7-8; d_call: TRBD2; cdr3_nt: TGTGCCAGCAGCCGAGGGACTAGCGGGGGCTACGAGCAGTACTTC; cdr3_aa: CASSRGTSGGYEQYF
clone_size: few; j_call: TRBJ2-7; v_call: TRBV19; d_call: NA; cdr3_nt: TGTGCCAGTAGTATCGGTCATCTGGTAACCTACGAGCAGTACTTC; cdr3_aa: CASSIGHLVTYEQYF
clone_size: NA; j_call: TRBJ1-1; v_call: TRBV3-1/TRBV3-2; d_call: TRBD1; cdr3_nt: TGTGCCAGCAGCCGCCGACAGGGACATGAAGCTTTCTTT; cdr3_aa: CASSRRQGHEAFF
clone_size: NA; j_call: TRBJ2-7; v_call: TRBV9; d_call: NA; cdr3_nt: TGTGCCAGCAGCAGGCAGGGGGGAGAGAGCTCTCAGTACTTC; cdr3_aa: CASSRQGGESSQYF
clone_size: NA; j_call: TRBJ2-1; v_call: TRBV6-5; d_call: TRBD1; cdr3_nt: TGTGCCAGCAGTTACTCGTCGCGACAGGGGGCCAATGAGCAGTTCTTC; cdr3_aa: CASSYSSRQGANEQFF
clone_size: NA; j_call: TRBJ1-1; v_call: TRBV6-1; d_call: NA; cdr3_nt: TGTGCCAGCAGTGTAGCTCTTTGGGAGGGCTCTGAAGCTTTCTTT; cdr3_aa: CASSVALWEGSEAFF
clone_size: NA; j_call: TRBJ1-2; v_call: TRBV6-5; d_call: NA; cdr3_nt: TGTGCCAGCAGTTACTCGGGGCAGGGAGGGTATGGCTACACCTTC; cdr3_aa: CASSYSGQGGYGYTF
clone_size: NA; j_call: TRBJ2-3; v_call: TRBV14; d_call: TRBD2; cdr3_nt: TGTGCCAGCAGCCGGGGACTAGTACAAGATACGCAGTATTTT; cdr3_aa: CASSRGLVQDTQYF
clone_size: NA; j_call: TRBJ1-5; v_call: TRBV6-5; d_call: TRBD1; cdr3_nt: TGTGCCAGCGAAGGGGACAGGGAGAGCAATCAGCCCCAGCATTTT; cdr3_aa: CASEGDRESNQPQHF
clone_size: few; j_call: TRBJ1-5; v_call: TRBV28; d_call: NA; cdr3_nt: TGTGCCAGCAGTTTACAGGGCGGCAATCAGCCCCAGCATTTT; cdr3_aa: CASSLQGGNQPQHF
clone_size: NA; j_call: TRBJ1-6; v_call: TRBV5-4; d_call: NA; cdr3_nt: TGTGCCAGCAGCTTGGACAGGGTCGGCTCACCCCTCCACTTT; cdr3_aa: CASSLDRVGSPLHF
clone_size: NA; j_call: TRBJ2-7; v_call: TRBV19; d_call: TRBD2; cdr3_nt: TGTGCCAGTAGTCCCTCTAGCGGGAGGTCGCCCTACGAGCAGTACTTC; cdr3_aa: CASSPSSGRSPYEQYF
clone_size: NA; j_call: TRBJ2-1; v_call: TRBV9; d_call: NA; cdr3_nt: TGTGCCAGCTCCTGGGGGGGGGCCTCCAATGAGCAGTTCTTC; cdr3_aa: CASSWGGASNEQFF
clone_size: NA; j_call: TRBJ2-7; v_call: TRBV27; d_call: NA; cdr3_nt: TGTGCCAGCAGTTTTCAAGGCAGGGGCTACGAGCAGTACTTC; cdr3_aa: CASSFQGRGYEQYF
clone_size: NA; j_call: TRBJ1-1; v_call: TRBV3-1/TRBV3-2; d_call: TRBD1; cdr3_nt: TGTGCCAGCAGCCGTACTTGGACAGGGCCCATGAACACTGAAGCTTTCTTT; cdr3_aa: CASSRTWTGPMNTEAFF
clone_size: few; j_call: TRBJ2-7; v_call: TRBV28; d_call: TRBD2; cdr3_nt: TGTGCCAGCAGTTTGTCACTACTAGCGGACCTATCAGCGGACGAGCAGTACTTC; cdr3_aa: CASSLSLLADLSADEQYF
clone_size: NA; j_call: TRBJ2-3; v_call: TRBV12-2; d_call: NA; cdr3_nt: TGTGCAAGTCGCTTAGCCGGGGAACTAGCGGGAGCCCGCACAGATACGCAGTATTTT; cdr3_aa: CASRLAGELAGARTDTQYF
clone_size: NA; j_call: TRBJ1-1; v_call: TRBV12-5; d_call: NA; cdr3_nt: TGTGCTAGTGGTTTGGACGGTACCACTGAAGCTTTCTTT; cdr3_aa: CASGLDGTTEAFF
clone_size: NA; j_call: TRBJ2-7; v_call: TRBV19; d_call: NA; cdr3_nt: TGTGCCAGTAGTTTGCTCGGCGAGCAGTACTTC; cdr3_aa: CASSLLGEQYF
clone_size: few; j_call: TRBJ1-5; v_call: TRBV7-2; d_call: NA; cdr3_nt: TGTGCCAGCAGCTCTTACCACGGGGGCAATCAGCCCCAGCATTTT; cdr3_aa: CASSSYHGGNQPQHF
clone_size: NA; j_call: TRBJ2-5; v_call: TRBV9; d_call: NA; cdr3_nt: TGTGCCAGCAGCGTAGATTCAAAAGAGACCCAGTACTTC; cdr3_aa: CASSVDSKETQYF
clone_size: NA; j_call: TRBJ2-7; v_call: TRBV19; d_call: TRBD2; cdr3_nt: TGTGCCACAGGACGATCTAGCGGGTTCTACGAGCAGTACTTC; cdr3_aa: CATGRSSGFYEQYF
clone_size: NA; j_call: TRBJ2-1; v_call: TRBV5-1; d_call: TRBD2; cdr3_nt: TGCGCCAGCAGCTTGGGCGGGACTAGCTTCAATGAGCAGTTCTTC; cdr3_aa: CASSLGGTSFNEQFF
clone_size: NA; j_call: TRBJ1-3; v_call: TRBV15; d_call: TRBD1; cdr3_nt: TGTGCCACCAGCACCGTAGACAGGGACGAGGACACCATATATTTT; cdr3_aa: CATSTVDRDEDTIYF
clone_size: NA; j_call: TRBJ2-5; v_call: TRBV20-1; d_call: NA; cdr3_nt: TGCAGTGCGAGGGCCTCATCGACCCAGTACTTC; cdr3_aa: CSARASSTQYF
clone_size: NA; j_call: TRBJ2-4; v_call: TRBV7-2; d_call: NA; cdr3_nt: TGTGCCAGCAGCATCCCGGCAGGTCCCAAAAACATTCAGTACTTC; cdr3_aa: CASSIPAGPKNIQYF
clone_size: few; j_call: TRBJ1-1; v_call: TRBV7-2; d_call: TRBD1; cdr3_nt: TGTGCCAGCAGCCTCTACGGGGGACAGGGCCTGTTCACTGAAGCTTTCTTT; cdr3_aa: CASSLYGGQGLFTEAFF
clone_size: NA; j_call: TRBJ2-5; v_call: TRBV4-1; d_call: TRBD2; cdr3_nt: TGCGCCAGCAGCCAAGATCAGTGGACTAGCGGGGCTGAGACCCAGTACTTC; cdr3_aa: CASSQDQWTSGAETQYF
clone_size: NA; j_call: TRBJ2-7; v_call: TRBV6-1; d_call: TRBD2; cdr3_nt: TGTGCCAGCAGTGAATTGGGAGGGGCCTACGAGCAGTACTTC; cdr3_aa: CASSELGGAYEQYF
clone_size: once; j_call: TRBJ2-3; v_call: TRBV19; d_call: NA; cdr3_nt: TGTGCCAGTTCCCTCCGAGCGGAGGATACGCAGTATTTT; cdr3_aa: CASSLRAEDTQYF
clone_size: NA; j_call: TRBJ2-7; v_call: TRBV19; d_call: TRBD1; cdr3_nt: TGTGCCAGTAAACCCCGGGACAGCTACGAGCAGTACTTC; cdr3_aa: CASKPRDSYEQYF
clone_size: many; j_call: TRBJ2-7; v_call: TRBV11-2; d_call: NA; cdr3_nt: TGTGCCAGCAGCTTAGTCCCAGGGGCAGACTACGAGCAGTACTTC; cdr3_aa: CASSLVPGADYEQYF
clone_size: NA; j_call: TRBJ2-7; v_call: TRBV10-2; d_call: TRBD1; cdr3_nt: TGCGCCAGCAGTGAAACAGGGGTTACCTACGAGCAGTACTTC; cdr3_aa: CASSETGVTYEQYF
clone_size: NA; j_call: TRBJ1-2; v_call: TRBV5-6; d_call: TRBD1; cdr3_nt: TGTGCCAGCAGCTTAGGACAGGATCATGGCTACACCTTC; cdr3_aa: CASSLGQDHGYTF
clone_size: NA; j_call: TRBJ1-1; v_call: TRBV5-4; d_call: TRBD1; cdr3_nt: TGTGCCAGCAGCTTGAGACAGGGGCCAGCACCTGAAGCTTTCTTT; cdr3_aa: CASSLRQGPAPEAFF
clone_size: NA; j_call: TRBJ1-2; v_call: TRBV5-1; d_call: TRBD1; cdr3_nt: TGCGCCAGCACGACAGGGCACGGCTACACCTTC; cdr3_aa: CASTTGHGYTF
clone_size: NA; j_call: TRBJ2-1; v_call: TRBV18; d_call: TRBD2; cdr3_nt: TGTGCCAGCTCTAGCGGACTAGCGGGAGGGGATGAGCAGTTCTTC; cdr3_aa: CASSSGLAGGDEQFF
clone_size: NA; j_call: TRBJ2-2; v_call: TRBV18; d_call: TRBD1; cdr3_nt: TGTGCCAGCTCAAGGGACAGGGGCACCGGGGAGCTGTTTTTT; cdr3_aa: CASSRDRGTGELFF
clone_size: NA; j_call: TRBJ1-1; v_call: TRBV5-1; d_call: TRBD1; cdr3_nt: TGCGCCAGCAGGGGACAGGGGGTGGGAACTGAAGCTTTCTTT; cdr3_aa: CASRGQGVGTEAFF
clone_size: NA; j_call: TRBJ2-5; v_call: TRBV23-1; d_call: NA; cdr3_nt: TGCGCCAGCAGTCAAGGAGATGACCCGACGTACCAAGAGACCCAGTACTTC; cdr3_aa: CASSQGDDPTYQETQYF
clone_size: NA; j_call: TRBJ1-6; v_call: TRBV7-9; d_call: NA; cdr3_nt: TGTGCCAGCAGTATAGCAGATTCACCCCTCCACTTT; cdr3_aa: CASSIADSPLHF
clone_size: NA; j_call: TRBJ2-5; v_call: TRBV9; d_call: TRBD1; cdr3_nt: TGTGCCAGCAGCGTCGGGGGACAGGGGGCCGAGACCCAGTACTTC; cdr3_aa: CASSVGGQGAETQYF
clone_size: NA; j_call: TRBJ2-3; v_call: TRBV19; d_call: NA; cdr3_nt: NA; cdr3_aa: CASTSGQGTDTQYF
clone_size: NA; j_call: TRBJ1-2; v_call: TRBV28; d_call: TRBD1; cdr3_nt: TGTGCCAGCAGTTTTATCGGGACAGGAAAAGACTATGGCTACACCTTC; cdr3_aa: CASSFIGTGKDYGYTF
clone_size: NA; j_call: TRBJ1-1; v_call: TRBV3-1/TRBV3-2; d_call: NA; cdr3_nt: TGTGCCAGCAAGGGGGGGGCAACTGAAGCTTTCTTT; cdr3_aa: CASKGGATEAFF
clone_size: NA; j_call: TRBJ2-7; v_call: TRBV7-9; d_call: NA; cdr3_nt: TGTGCGTTAGGGGAATCAGAGTCAGCCTACGAGCAGTACTTC; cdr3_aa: CALGESESAYEQYF
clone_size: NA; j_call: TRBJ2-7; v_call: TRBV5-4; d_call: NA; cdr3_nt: TGTGCCAGCAGCTTGGTTAAGGGGGTTCGCGAGCAGTACTTC; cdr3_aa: CASSLVKGVREQYF
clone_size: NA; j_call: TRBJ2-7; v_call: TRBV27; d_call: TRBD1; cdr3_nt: TGTGCCAGCAGTTTACTCGGACAGGGAAAAGCCTACGAGCAGTACTTC; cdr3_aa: CASSLLGQGKAYEQYF
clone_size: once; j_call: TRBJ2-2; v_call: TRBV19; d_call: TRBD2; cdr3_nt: TGTGCCAGTAGTGGACTAGCGGGAGTGGGCGGGGAGCTGTTTTTT; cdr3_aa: CASSGLAGVGGELFF
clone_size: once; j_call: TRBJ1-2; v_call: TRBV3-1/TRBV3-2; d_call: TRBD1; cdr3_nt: TGTGCCAGCAGGCCGGGACAGCTTACGGGTGGCTACACCTTC; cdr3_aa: CASRPGQLTGGYTF